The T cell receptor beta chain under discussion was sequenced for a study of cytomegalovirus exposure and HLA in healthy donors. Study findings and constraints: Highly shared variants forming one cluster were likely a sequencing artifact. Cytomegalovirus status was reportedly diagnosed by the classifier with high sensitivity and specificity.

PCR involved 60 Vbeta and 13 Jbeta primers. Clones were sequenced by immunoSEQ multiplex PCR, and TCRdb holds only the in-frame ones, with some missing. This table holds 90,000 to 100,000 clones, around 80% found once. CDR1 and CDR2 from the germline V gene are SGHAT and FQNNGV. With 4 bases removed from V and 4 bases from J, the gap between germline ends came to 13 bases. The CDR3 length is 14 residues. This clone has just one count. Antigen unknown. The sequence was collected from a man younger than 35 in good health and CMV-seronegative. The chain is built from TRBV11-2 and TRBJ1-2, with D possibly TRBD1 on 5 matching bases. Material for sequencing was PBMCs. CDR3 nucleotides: TGTGCCAGCAGCTCGCCGACAGTTCCCTATGGCTACACCTTC. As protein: CASSSPTVPYGYTF.